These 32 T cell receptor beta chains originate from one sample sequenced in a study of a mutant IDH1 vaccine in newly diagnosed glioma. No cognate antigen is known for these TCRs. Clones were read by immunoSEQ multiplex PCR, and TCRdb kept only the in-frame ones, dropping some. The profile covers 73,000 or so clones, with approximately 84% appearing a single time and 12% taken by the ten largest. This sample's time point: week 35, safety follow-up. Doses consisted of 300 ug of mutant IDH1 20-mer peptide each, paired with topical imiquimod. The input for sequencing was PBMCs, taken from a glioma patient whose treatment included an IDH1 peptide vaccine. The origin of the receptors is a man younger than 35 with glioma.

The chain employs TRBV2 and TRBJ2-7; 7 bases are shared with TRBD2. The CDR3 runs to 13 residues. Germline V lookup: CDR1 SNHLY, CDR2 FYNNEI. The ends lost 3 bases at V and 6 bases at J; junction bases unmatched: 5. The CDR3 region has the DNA TGTGCCAGCAGTGAGCGGGAGAGCGGCGAGCAGTACTTC. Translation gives CASSERESGEQYF.

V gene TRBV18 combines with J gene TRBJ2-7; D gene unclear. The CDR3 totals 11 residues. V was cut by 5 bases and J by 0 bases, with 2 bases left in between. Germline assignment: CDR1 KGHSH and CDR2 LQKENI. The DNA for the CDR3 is TGTGCCAGCTCATCCTCCTACGAGCAGTACTTC. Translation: CASSSSYEQYF. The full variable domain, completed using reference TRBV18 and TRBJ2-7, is NAGVMQNPRHLVRRRGQEARLRCSPMKGHSHVYWYRQLPEEGLKFMVYLQKENIIDESGMPKERFSAEFPKEGPSILRIQQVVRGDSAAYFCASSSSYEQYFGPGTRLTVT.

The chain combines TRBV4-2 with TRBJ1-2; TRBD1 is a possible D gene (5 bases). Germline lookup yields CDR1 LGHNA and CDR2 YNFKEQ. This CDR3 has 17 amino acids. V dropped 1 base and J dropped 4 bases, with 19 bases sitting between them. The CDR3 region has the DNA TGTGCCAGCAGCCAAGGGGACCACTTAACCCAGGGCTATGGCTACACCTTC. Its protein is CASSQGDHLTQGYGYTF.

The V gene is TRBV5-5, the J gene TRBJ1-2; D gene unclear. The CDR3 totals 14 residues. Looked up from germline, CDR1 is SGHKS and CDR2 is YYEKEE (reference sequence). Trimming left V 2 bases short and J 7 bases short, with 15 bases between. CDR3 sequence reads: CASSFRTSSGGYTF. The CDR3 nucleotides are TGTGCCAGCAGCTTCCGGACTTCAAGCGGTGGCTACACCTTC.

The CDR3 is CASSGTGSTDTQYF. The CDR3 nucleotides read TGTGCCAGCAGTGGGACAGGAAGCACAGATACGCAGTATTTT. This chain uses TRBV25-1 with TRBJ2-3; 7 bases are shared with TRBD1. CDR3 length equals 14 residues. Per the germline V gene, CDR1 is MGHDK and CDR2 is SYGVNS. J lost 0 bases, V lost 4 bases, and 1 base had no gene match.

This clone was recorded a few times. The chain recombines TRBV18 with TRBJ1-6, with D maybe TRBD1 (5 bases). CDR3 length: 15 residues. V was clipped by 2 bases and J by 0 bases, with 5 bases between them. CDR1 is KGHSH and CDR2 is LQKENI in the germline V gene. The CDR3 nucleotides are TGTGCCAGCTCACCAAGGGGCTCCTATAATTCACCCCTCCACTTT. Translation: CASSPRGSYNSPLHF.

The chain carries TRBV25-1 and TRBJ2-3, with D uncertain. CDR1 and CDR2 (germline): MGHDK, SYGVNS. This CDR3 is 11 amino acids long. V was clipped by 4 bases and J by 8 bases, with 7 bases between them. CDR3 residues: CASSVTGTQYF. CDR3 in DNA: TGTGCCAGCAGTGTCACCGGTACGCAGTATTTT. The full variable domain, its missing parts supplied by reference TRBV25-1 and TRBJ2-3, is EADIYQTPRYLVIGTGKKITLECSQTMGHDKMYWYQQDPGMELHLIHYSYGVNSTEKGDLSSESTVSRIRTEHFPLTLESARPSHTSQYLCASSVTGTQYFGPGTRLTVL.

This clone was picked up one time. CDR3: CASSSAGILNTEAFF. The CDR3 nucleotides read TGTGCCAGCAGCTCCGCAGGTATTCTGAACACTGAAGCTTTCTTT. The chain combines TRBV5-6 with TRBJ1-1; D ambiguous. The CDR3 contains 15 residues. Germline CDR1 is SGHDT and CDR2 is YYEEEE. V dropped 3 bases and J dropped 0 bases, with 12 bases sitting between them.

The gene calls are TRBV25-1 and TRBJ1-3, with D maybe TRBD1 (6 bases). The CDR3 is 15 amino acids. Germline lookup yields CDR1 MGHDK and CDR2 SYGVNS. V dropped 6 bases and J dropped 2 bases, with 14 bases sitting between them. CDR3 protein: CASRATGSAGNTIYF. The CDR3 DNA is TGTGCCAGCAGAGCCACAGGGAGCGCTGGAAACACCATATATTTT.

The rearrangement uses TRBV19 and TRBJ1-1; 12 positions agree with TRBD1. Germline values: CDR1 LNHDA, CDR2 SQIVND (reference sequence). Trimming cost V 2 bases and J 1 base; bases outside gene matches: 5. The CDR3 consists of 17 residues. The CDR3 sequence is CASSIRDRGRTNTEAFF. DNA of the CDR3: TGTGCCAGTAGTATAAGGGACAGGGGGCGGACGAACACTGAAGCTTTCTTT.

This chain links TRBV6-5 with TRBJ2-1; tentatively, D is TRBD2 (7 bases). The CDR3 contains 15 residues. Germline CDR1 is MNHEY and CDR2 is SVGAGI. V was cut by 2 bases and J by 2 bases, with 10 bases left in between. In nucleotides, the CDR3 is TGTGCCAGCAGTTACAGGGGGGGCACCTACAATGAGCAGTTCTTC. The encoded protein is CASSYRGGTYNEQFF.

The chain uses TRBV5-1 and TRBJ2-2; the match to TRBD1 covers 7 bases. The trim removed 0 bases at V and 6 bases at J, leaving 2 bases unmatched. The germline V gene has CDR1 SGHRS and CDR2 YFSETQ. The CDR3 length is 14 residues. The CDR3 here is CASSLAGTAGELFF. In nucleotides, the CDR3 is TGCGCCAGCAGCTTGGCGGGGACAGCCGGGGAGCTGTTTTTT.

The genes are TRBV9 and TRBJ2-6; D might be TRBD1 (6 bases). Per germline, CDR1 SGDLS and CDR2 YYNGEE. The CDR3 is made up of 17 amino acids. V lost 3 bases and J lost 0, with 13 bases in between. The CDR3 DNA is TGTGCCAGCAGCGCCACAAACAGGGTCTCTGGGGCCAACGTCCTGACTTTC. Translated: CASSATNRVSGANVLTF.

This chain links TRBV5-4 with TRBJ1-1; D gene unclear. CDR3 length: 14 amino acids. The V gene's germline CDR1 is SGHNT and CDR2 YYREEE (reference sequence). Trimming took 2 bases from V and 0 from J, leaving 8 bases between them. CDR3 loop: CASSFEQMNTEAFF. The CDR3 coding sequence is TGTGCCAGCAGCTTCGAACAAATGAACACTGAAGCTTTCTTT.

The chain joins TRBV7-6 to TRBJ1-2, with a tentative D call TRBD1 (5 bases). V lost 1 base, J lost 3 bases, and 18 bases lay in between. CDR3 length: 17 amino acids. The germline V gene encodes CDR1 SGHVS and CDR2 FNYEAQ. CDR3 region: CASSLEPAGGVDYGYTF. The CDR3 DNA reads TGTGCCAGCAGCTTAGAACCGGCCGGGGGGGTGGACTATGGCTACACCTTC. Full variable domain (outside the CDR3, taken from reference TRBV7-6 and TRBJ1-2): GAGVSQSPRYKVTKRGQDVALRCDPISGHVSLYWYRQALGQGPEFLTYFNYEAQQDKSGLPNDRFSAERPEGSISTLTIQRTEQRDSAMYRCASSLEPAGGVDYGYTFGSGTRLTVV.

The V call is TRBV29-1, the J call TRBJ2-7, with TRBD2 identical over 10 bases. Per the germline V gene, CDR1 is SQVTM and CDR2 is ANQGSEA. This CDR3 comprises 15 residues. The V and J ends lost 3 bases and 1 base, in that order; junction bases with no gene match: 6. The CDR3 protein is CSVDLAGDGSYEQYF. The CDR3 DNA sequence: TGCAGCGTTGACCTAGCGGGAGATGGGTCCTACGAGCAGTACTTC.

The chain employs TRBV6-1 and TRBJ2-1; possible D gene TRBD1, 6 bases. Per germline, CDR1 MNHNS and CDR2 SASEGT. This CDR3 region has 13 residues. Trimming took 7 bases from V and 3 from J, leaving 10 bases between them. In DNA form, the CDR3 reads TGTGCCAGCACCCTGGACAGCTACAATGAGCAGTTCTTC. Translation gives CASTLDSYNEQFF.

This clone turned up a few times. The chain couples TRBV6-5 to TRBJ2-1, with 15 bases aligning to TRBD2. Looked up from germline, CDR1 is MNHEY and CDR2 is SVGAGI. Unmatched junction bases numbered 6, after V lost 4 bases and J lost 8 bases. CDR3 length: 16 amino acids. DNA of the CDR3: TGTGCCAGCAGTTCCGGACTAGCGGGAGGGGGGCATGAGCAGTTCTTC. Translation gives CASSSGLAGGGHEQFF.

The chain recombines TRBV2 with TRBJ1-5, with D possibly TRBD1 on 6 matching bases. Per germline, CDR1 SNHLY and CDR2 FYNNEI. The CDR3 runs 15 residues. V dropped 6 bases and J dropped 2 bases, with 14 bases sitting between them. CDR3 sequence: CASRPGDIGNQPQHF. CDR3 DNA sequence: TGTGCCAGCAGACCAGGGGACATTGGCAATCAGCCCCAGCATTTT.

The CDR3 here is CASSFLSSGANVLTF. The DNA for the CDR3 is TGTGCCAGCAGTTTCCTTTCTTCTGGGGCCAACGTCCTGACTTTC. The rearrangement joins TRBV6-5 to TRBJ2-6, with unresolved D. V was pared by 4 bases and J by 1 base, with 8 bases between. From germline, CDR1 is MNHEY and CDR2 SVGAGI. The CDR3 sequence is 15 residues long.

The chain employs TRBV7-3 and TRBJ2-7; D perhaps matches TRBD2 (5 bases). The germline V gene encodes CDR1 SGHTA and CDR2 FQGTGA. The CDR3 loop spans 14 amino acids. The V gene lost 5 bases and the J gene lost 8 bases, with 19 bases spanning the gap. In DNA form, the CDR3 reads TGTGCCAGCAGCCAAGGGCAGGACCGGGAAAAGCAGTACTTC. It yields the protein CASSQGQDREKQYF.

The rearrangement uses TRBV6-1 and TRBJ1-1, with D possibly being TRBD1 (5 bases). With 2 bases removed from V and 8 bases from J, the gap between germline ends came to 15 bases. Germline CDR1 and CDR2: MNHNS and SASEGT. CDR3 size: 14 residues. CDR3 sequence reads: CASSEYTSRGEAFF. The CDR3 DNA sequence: TGTGCCAGCAGTGAATATACGTCGCGGGGCGAAGCTTTCTTT.

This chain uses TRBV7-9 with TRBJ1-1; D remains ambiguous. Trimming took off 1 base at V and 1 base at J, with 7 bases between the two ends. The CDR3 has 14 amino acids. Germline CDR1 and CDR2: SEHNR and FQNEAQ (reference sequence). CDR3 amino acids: CASSLGGTNTEAFF. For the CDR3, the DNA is TGTGCCAGCAGCTTAGGTGGCACGAACACTGAAGCTTTCTTT.

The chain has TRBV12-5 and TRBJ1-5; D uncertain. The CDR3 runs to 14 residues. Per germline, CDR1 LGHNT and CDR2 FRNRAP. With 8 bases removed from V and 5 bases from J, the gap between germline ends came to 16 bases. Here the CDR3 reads CASLIYPSDQPQHF. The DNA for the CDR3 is TGTGCTAGTTTGATTTACCCCTCGGATCAGCCCCAGCATTTT.

CDR3 nucleotides: TGTGCCAGCCGGGAGTGGAACACTGAAGCTTTCTTT. Protein: CASREWNTEAFF. This chain uses TRBV5-5 with TRBJ1-1; no definite D call. V was clipped by 7 bases and J by 1 base, with 8 bases between them. The CDR3 spans 12 residues. Per germline, CDR1 SGHKS and CDR2 YYEKEE (reference sequence). The whole variable domain, remainder taken from reference TRBV5-5 and TRBJ1-1, is DAGVTQSPTHLIKTRGQQVTLRCSPISGHKSVSWYQQVLGQGPQFIFQYYEKEERGRGNFPDRFSARQFPNYSSELNVNALLLGDSALYLCASREWNTEAFFGQGTRLTVV.

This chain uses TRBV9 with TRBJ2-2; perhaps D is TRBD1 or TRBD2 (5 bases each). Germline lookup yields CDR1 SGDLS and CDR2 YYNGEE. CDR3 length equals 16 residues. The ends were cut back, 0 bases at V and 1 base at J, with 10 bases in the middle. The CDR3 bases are TGTGCCAGCAGCGTAGGCAAGGGGAGGAACACCGGGGAGCTGTTTTTT. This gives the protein CASSVGKGRNTGELFF.

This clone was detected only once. The CDR3 is CASSFTSGNSPLHF. The CDR3 nucleotides are TGTGCCAGCAGTTTTACATCAGGGAATTCACCCCTCCACTTT. This chain connects TRBV7-3 to TRBJ1-6, with D possibly TRBD1 on 5 matching bases. Trimming removed 6 bases at V and 7 bases at J, with 13 bases between. This CDR3 has 14 amino acids. CDR1 and CDR2 (germline): SGHTA, FQGTGA.

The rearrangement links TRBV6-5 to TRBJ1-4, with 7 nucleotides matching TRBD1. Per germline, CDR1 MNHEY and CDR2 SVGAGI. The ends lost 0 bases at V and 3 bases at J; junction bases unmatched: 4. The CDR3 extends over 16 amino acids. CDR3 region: CASSYSGRGANEKLFF. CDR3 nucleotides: TGTGCCAGCAGTTACTCGGGCAGGGGGGCTAATGAAAAACTGTTTTTT.

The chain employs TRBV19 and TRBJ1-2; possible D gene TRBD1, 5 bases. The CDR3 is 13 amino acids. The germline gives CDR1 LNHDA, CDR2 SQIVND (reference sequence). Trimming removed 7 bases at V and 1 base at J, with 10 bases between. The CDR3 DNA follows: TGTGCCAGTAATCCCCAGGGTAACTATGGCTACACCTTC. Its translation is CASNPQGNYGYTF.

In nucleotides, the CDR3 is TGCGCCAGCAGCCCGAGACTAGCGGGGGGAGGAGATACGCAGTATTTT. Translation: CASSPRLAGGGDTQYF. This chain uses TRBV4-1 with TRBJ2-3; TRBD2 matches 13 bases. The J segment lost 5 bases and the V segment lost 4 bases, leaving 6 bases of the junction unmatched. The CDR3 is 16 residues long. Germline CDR1 MGHRA, CDR2 YSYEKL.

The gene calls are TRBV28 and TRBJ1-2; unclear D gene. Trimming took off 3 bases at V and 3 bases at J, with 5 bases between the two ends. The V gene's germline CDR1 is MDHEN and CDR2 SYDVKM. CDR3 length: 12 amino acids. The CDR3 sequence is CASSFYDYGYTF. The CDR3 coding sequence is TGTGCCAGCAGTTTCTATGACTATGGCTACACCTTC.

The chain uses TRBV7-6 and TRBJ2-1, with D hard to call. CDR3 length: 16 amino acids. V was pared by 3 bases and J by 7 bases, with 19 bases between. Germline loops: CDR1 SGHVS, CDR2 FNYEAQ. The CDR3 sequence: CASSFPPSYKGNEQFF. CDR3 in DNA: TGTGCCAGCAGCTTTCCGCCGTCCTACAAGGGTAATGAGCAGTTCTTC.